These T cell receptor beta chains were read from a single sample in a study of T cell responses to AZD1222 COVID-19 vaccine. The repertoire was sequenced with immunoSEQ multiplex PCR; TCRdb's copy has only in-frame clones and lacks some. The profile shows 99,000 or so clones, 93% of them singletons. The sample in question was peripheral blood, obtained on day 0 of AZD1222 vaccination. The receptors were gathered from an adult in good health. Both conserved end residues are part of each CDR3. The D gene is left open where the match is weak. Not all rows give a size; the values are once, few, many and, for expanded clones, a class.

-,TRBV5-5,TRBJ2-7,-,CASSLARDHEQYF
-,TRBV2,TRBJ1-1,TRBD1,CASRFDRGVGTEAFF
few,TRBV4-1,TRBJ1-5,-,CASSSQGPGSNQPQHF
-,TRBV11-2,TRBJ2-7,-,CASTLASPSGEQYF
-,TRBV18,TRBJ1-2,-,CASSPSIPAAYNYGYTF
-,TRBV7-8,TRBJ1-2,TRBD1,CASSLERVVTGAYGYTF
once,TRBV19,TRBJ1-2,-,CASSIQGIGGYTF
-,TRBV3-1/TRBV3-2,TRBJ2-1,TRBD2,CASRIAGRGNEQFF
-,TRBV18,TRBJ1-1,-,CASSFRGNTEAFF
-,TRBV5-6,TRBJ1-2,-,CASSLERLGGYTF
-,TRBV9,TRBJ2-7,TRBD2,CASSVLAGGGDEQYF
-,TRBV5-1,TRBJ2-3,TRBD2,CASSRGLAGDPYF
few,TRBV5-1,TRBJ2-5,-,CASSPGGGETQYF
-,TRBV4-3,TRBJ1-2,-,CASSQDRGNYGYTF
-,TRBV6-5,TRBJ1-1,-,CASSYSEGGGAFF
-,TRBV5-1,TRBJ1-1,-,CASSFEGNTEAFF
-,TRBV9,TRBJ1-4,TRBD1,CASSPRTGRVEKLFF
-,TRBV7-8,TRBJ2-7,-,CASTPTNPIEQYF
once,TRBV27,TRBJ1-2,-,CASSVNPGANYGYTF
-,TRBV6-6,TRBJ2-5,-,CASSSVGETQYF
-,TRBV5-1,TRBJ1-3,-,CASSLAWGASGNTIYF
-,TRBV5-8,TRBJ2-5,-,CATAWETQYF
-,TRBV7-2,TRBJ2-7,-,CASSLVWAGYYDEQYF
-,TRBV7-9,TRBJ1-2,-,CASSFAGDTNYGYTF
-,TRBV10-1,TRBJ2-2,-,CASSSGSFSGELFF
-,TRBV10-3,TRBJ2-1,TRBD1,CAISGGTGAHNEQFF
-,TRBV7-9,TRBJ2-3,-,CASSSDYWARGTDTQYF
once,TRBV10-3,TRBJ1-6,-,CAITGTSNSPLHF
-,TRBV6-5,TRBJ2-7,TRBD1,CASIFGQGVYEQYF
once,TRBV18,TRBJ1-2,TRBD1,CASSPPQILQDRDYGYTF
once,TRBV6-5,TRBJ2-7,TRBD2,CASRRTSGPYEQYF
few,TRBV7-2,TRBJ2-1,-,CASSIGTSTYNEQFF
once,TRBV10-3,TRBJ2-5,TRBD1,CAISESGTGQETQYF
-,TRBV7-9,TRBJ1-1,TRBD1,CASSLDRGYTEAFF
once,TRBV28,TRBJ2-3,-,CASSLVSGSPVTDTQYF
-,TRBV2,TRBJ2-7,-,CASRYSSYEQYF
-,TRBV20-1,TRBJ2-5,-,CSSQATETQYF
-,TRBV4-2,TRBJ2-1,TRBD2,CASSSGGDEQFF
-,TRBV2,TRBJ1-5,-,CASSDAANQPQHF
-,TRBV28,TRBJ2-5,-,CASSEWDFQETQYF
-,TRBV19,TRBJ2-7,TRBD2,CATKGGLGAYEQYF
-,TRBV20-1,TRBJ2-7,TRBD1,CSVQGASLNF
once,TRBV5-1,TRBJ1-2,TRBD1,CASSLASGQGAYGYTF
-,TRBV4-1,TRBJ2-4,-,CASSQGVVRGLAKNIQYF
-,TRBV7-9,TRBJ2-1,TRBD1,CASSFGQGVNEQFF
-,TRBV24-1,TRBJ2-1,-,CATSDPRDPSSYNEQFF
-,TRBV4-2,TRBJ2-7,-,CASSPSTPYEQYF
-,TRBV7-2,TRBJ2-1,TRBD2,CASSFSGSGTYNEQFF
-,TRBV3-1/TRBV3-2,TRBJ2-2,-,CASSQAGGGTGELFF